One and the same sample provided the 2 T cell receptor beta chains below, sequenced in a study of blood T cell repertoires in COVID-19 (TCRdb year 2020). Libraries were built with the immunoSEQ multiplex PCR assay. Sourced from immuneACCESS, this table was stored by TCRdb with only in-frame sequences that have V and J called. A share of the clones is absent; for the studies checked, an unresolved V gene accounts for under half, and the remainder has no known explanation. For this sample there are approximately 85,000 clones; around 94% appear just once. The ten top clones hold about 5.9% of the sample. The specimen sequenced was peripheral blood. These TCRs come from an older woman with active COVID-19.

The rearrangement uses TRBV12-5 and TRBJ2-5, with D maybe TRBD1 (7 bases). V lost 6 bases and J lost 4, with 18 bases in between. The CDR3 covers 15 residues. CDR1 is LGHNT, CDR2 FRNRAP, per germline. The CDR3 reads CASGQGSQGGETQYF. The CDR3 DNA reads TGTGCTAGTGGCCAGGGTTCCCAGGGGGGAGAGACCCAGTACTTC.

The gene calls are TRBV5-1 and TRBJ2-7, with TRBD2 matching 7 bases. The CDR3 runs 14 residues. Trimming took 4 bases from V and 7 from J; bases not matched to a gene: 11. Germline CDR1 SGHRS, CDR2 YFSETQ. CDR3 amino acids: CASSPEASGLEQYF. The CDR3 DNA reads TGCGCCAGCAGCCCTGAGGCTAGCGGTCTAGAGCAGTACTTC.